The 28 T cell receptor beta chains below come from one sample, sequenced in a study of T cell responses to AZD1222 COVID-19 vaccine. Only in-frame clones appear in the TCRdb table, and some are missing; sequencing was by immunoSEQ multiplex PCR. The table lists more than 85,000 clones, around nine tenths of them singletons. Sequenced material: peripheral blood, taken 28 days after the second AZD1222 dose. The source is an adult who received the AZD1222 COVID-19 vaccine.

V usage is TRBV18 and J usage is TRBJ2-7; 7 bases align to TRBD2. Trimming took 4 bases from V and 0 from J; bases not matched to a gene: 9. CDR3 length: 16 amino acids. Germline V gene sequence: CDR1 KGHSH, CDR2 LQKENI. The CDR3 spells CASSRTGTISSYEQYF. CDR3 coding DNA: TGTGCCAGCTCACGTACCGGGACTATAAGCTCCTACGAGCAGTACTTC.

The gene calls are TRBV7-7 and TRBJ2-1; tentatively, D is TRBD1 (5 bases). Trimming left V 1 base short and J 5 bases short, with 9 bases between. The CDR3 length is 14 residues. Germline loops: CDR1 SSHAT, CDR2 FNYEAQ (reference sequence). Here the CDR3 reads CASSLEAGNNEQFF. For the CDR3, the DNA is TGTGCCAGCAGCTTAGAGGCAGGGAACAATGAGCAGTTCTTC.

This chain connects TRBV5-1 to TRBJ2-6, with D tentatively TRBD1 (5 bases). The CDR3 has 20 residues. The germline V and J ends were trimmed by 2 bases and 2 bases, with 23 bases remaining between them. Germline V lookup: CDR1 SGHRS, CDR2 YFSETQ. The CDR3 DNA is TGCGCCAGCAGCTTCCGGACCCCGGGTTGGGGCGCAACTGGGGCCAACGTCCTGACTTTC. Its protein is CASSFRTPGWGATGANVLTF.

This chain connects TRBV2 to TRBJ1-1; 9 nucleotides line up with TRBD1. V lost 5 bases to trimming and J lost 4 bases; unmatched junction nucleotides: 11. Germline CDR1 is SNHLY and CDR2 is FYNNEI. This CDR3 comprises 16 residues. The CDR3 reads CASSRGDRVPGTEAFF. The CDR3 nucleotides read TGTGCCAGCAGTCGAGGGGACAGGGTACCCGGCACTGAAGCTTTCTTT. Full variable domain (outside the CDR3, taken from reference TRBV2 and TRBJ1-1): EPEVTQTPSHQVTQMGQEVILRCVPISNHLYFYWYRQILGQKVEFLVSFYNNEISEKSEIFDDQFSVERPDGSNFTLKIRSTKLEDSAMYFCASSRGDRVPGTEAFFGQGTRLTVV.

The chain employs TRBV9 and TRBJ1-5; D gene uncertain. Trimming took off 4 bases at V and 6 bases at J, with 17 bases between the two ends. This CDR3 spans 15 amino acids. Per germline, CDR1 SGDLS and CDR2 YYNGEE. CDR3 in amino acids: CASSPGSQQSQPQHF. Here the CDR3 DNA reads TGTGCCAGCAGCCCGGGTAGCCAGCAGAGTCAGCCCCAGCATTTT.

The V gene is TRBV4-1, the J gene TRBJ2-7, with D perhaps matching TRBD1 (5 bases). CDR1 MGHRA and CDR2 YSYEKL come from the germline V gene. The CDR3 runs to 14 residues. Trimming removed 4 bases at V and 3 bases at J, with 13 bases between. The CDR3 is CASSRMQGNYEQYF. In DNA, the CDR3 is TGCGCCAGCAGCCGGATGCAGGGAAACTACGAGCAGTACTTC.

This clone was recorded only once. The chain has TRBV7-9 and TRBJ1-2, with D hard to call. This CDR3 spans 14 amino acids. The germline V and J ends were trimmed by 2 bases and 5 bases, with 12 bases remaining between them. Germline V gene lookup returns CDR1 SEHNR and CDR2 FQNEAQ (reference sequence). The chain's CDR3 is CASSLRGERYGYTF. CDR3 nucleotides: TGTGCCAGCAGCTTACGTGGGGAAAGATATGGCTACACCTTC.

The J gene is TRBJ1-3, the V gene TRBV5-4; TRBD1 matches at 8 bases. V lost 1 base and J lost 0; bases outside the gene matches: 6. The CDR3 totals 17 residues. The germline V gene has CDR1 SGHNT and CDR2 YYREEE (reference sequence). DNA for the CDR3: TGTGCCAGCAGCTTGATTGGACAGGGCCTCTCTGGAAACACCATATATTTT. This translates into CASSLIGQGLSGNTIYF.

The gene calls are TRBV7-9 and TRBJ2-7; D unresolved. CDR3 length equals 15 residues. CDR1 SEHNR and CDR2 FQNEAQ come from the germline V gene (reference sequence). Trimming cost V 1 base and J 5 bases, with 15 bases left between them. CDR3 bases: TGTGCCAGCAGCTTAGTAGGAGCAAGTCGTAACGAGCAGTACTTC. Amino acid sequence: CASSLVGASRNEQYF.

This sequence joins TRBV28 and TRBJ2-2; maybe TRBD2 (5 bases). The germline CDR1 and CDR2 sequences are MDHEN and SYDVKM. Deletions cut 5 bases from V and 4 bases from J, with 14 bases between. The CDR3 loop spans 15 amino acids. In nucleotides, the CDR3 is TGTGCCAGCAGTGGCTCCCTCGGGGTCACCGGGGAGCTGTTTTTT. Translation: CASSGSLGVTGELFF.

CDR3 in amino acids: CASSPPVPSTDTQYF. The DNA of the CDR3 is TGTGCCAGCTCACCACCAGTTCCCAGCACAGATACGCAGTATTTT. The chain has TRBV18 and TRBJ2-3, with no clear D. The V gene lost 0 bases and the J gene lost 0 bases, with 7 bases spanning the gap. The germline gives CDR1 KGHSH, CDR2 LQKENI. The CDR3 contains 15 residues.

The chain joins TRBV4-1 to TRBJ1-1, with D possibly being TRBD1 (5 bases). This CDR3 region has 13 residues. The V and J ends lost 4 bases and 4 bases respectively, with 10 bases between them. Germline V lookup: CDR1 MGHRA, CDR2 YSYEKL. The CDR3 nucleotides read TGCGCCAGCAGCCCCCCAGGGCCCACTGAAGCTTTCTTT. Encoded protein: CASSPPGPTEAFF.

The V call is TRBV19, the J call TRBJ2-5; D is undetermined. The CDR3 totals 14 residues. Germline CDR1 LNHDA, CDR2 SQIVND (reference sequence). V gave up 6 bases and J gave up 4 bases, with 15 bases separating them. CDR3 in DNA: TGTGCCAGTAGCCCTCGGACCCAAGCAGAGACCCAGTACTTC. Translating it yields CASSPRTQAETQYF.

The chain links TRBV4-1 to TRBJ2-7, with D tentatively TRBD1 (6 bases). Germline CDR1 MGHRA, CDR2 YSYEKL. Between the trimmed V and J ends, which lost 0 bases and 7 bases, there was a span of 16 bases. The CDR3 sequence is 15 residues long. DNA for the CDR3: TGCGCCAGCAGCCAAGAAACGGGCTTGCAGGGGGAGCAGTACTTC. This translates into CASSQETGLQGEQYF.

The chain combines TRBV10-2 with TRBJ2-6; D ambiguous. The V end was cut by 7 bases, the J end by 4 bases, with 17 bases between. The CDR3 is made up of 16 amino acids. Germline CDR1 and CDR2: WSHSY and SAAADI. CDR3 DNA: TGCGCCAGCACCGGCCTTCAGAGTGGAGGGGCCAACGTCCTGACTTTC. It encodes CASTGLQSGGANVLTF.

The V call is TRBV29-1, the J call TRBJ1-5; TRBD1 aligns across 10 bases. V trimming: 7 bases; J trimming: 3 bases; junction bases outside the gene matches: 6. Germline V CDR1 and CDR2: SQVTM, ANQGSEA. The CDR3 has 14 residues. The CDR3 DNA follows: TGCAGCGCCGCGGACAGGGGGTACAATCAGCCCCAGCATTTT. Its translation: CSAADRGYNQPQHF.

The chain's CDR3 is CASSLFEEHEQFF. The CDR3 DNA follows: TGTGCCAGCAGTTTATTTGAGGAACATGAGCAGTTCTTC. V and J are TRBV27 and TRBJ2-1; unclear D gene. CDR3 length: 13 residues. In germline, CDR1 is MNHEY, CDR2 SMNVEV (reference sequence). V was trimmed by 1 base and J by 8 bases, leaving 9 bases between them.

The chain couples TRBV6-4 to TRBJ2-7, with D possibly being TRBD1 (6 bases). Germline V gene sequence: CDR1 MRHNA, CDR2 SNTAGT. This CDR3 comprises 13 residues. V was cut by 1 base and J by 5 bases, with 9 bases left in between. DNA for the CDR3: TGTGCCAGCAGTGACTTCACAGGGAACGAGCAGTACTTC. As protein: CASSDFTGNEQYF.

The J gene is TRBJ2-1, the V gene TRBV4-1; TRBD2 matches at 7 bases. Germline CDR1 reads MGHRA; CDR2 reads YSYEKL. The CDR3 is made up of 16 amino acids. V was clipped by 4 bases and J by 5 bases; unmatched bases: 11. The CDR3 here is CASSRYGGREDNEQFF. The CDR3 bases are TGCGCCAGCAGCCGGTACGGCGGGAGAGAGGACAATGAGCAGTTCTTC.

The chain has TRBV11-2 and TRBJ1-1; TRBD1 aligns across 7 bases. Germline V gene sequence: CDR1 SGHAT, CDR2 FQNNGV. The CDR3 spans 14 residues. After removal of 4 bases from V and 11 bases from J, the junction contained 13 bases not matched to a gene. The CDR3 DNA reads as TGTGCCAGCAGCTCATACATGACAGGGACATTCGCTTTCTTT. Protein sequence: CASSSYMTGTFAFF.

This chain connects TRBV6-4 to TRBJ2-2; D is ambiguous. Trimming cost V 2 bases and J 6 bases, with 7 bases left between them. The CDR3 sequence is 13 residues long. CDR1 is MRHNA, CDR2 SNTAGT, per germline. The chain's CDR3 is CASSDGVSGELFF. The CDR3 nucleotides are TGTGCCAGCAGTGACGGTGTCTCCGGGGAGCTGTTTTTT.

This clone was picked up a small number of times. The chain couples TRBV11-2 to TRBJ2-2; TRBD2 might be the D (7 bases). This CDR3 spans 15 amino acids. Between the trimmed V and J ends, which lost 10 bases and 1 base, there was a span of 16 bases. In germline, CDR1 is SGHAT, CDR2 FQNNGV. The CDR3 coding sequence is TGTGCCACCCAGGGGCTAGCGGTGAACACCGGGGAGCTGTTTTTT. Encoded protein: CATQGLAVNTGELFF.

This clone has a handful of counts. In DNA form, the CDR3 reads TGCGCCAGCAGTTCTAACAGGGGAAACACTGAAGCTTTCTTT. It codes for CASSSNRGNTEAFF. V is TRBV10-2 and J is TRBJ1-1; TRBD1 agrees at 7 bases. The junction had 5 bases not matched to a gene; V was cut back by 5 bases and J by 2 bases. The CDR3 runs to 14 residues. Per germline, CDR1 WSHSY and CDR2 SAAADI.

V gene TRBV14 combines with J gene TRBJ2-7; D remains unclear. In germline, CDR1 is SGHDN, CDR2 FVKESK. This CDR3 region has 12 residues. The V end was cut by 0 bases, the J end by 4 bases, with 4 bases between. The CDR3 sequence: CASSQEVYEQYF. CDR3 coding DNA: TGTGCCAGCAGCCAAGAAGTATACGAGCAGTACTTC.

This clone has a single count. The chain has TRBV7-2 and TRBJ2-2; TRBD1 is a possible D gene (6 bases). Trimming shortened V by 2 bases and J by 6 bases, and 22 bases separated the two germline ends. Germline V gene data show CDR1 as SGHTA and CDR2 as FQGNSA. This CDR3 contains 18 residues. The CDR3 loop reads CASSLMLSGGASAGELFF. The CDR3 bases are TGTGCCAGCAGCTTAATGCTCTCTGGGGGCGCAAGCGCCGGGGAGCTGTTTTTT.

This sequence joins TRBV6-1 and TRBJ2-1, with 13 nucleotides matching TRBD2. Unmatched junction bases numbered 14, after V lost 4 bases and J lost 2 bases. The CDR3 is 20 amino acids. Germline lookup yields CDR1 MNHNS and CDR2 SASEGT. Written as DNA, the CDR3 is TGTGCCAGCAGTGCATCTCCGGGACTAGCGGGAAAGAGCACCTACAATGAGCAGTTCTTC. It specifies CASSASPGLAGKSTYNEQFF.

The chain employs TRBV3-1 (or the pseudogene TRBV3-2) and TRBJ2-7; D possibly corresponds to TRBD1 (5 bases). V lost 1 base and J 3 bases, leaving 13 bases between the germline ends. Germline V lookup: CDR1 LGHDT, CDR2 YNNKEL (reference sequence). The CDR3 contains 15 residues. The DNA of the CDR3 is TGTGCCAGCAGCCAAGGGCCAGGGATTAACTACGAGCAGTACTTC. Amino acids: CASSQGPGINYEQYF.

J is TRBJ1-2 and V is TRBV5-4; D is undetermined. Trimming left V 5 bases short and J 1 base short, with 12 bases between. This CDR3 is 14 amino acids long. In germline, CDR1 is SGHNT, CDR2 YYREEE (reference sequence). Written as DNA, the CDR3 is TGTGCCAGCAGATCAGACGGGATTAACTATGGCTACACCTTC. Its protein is CASRSDGINYGYTF.